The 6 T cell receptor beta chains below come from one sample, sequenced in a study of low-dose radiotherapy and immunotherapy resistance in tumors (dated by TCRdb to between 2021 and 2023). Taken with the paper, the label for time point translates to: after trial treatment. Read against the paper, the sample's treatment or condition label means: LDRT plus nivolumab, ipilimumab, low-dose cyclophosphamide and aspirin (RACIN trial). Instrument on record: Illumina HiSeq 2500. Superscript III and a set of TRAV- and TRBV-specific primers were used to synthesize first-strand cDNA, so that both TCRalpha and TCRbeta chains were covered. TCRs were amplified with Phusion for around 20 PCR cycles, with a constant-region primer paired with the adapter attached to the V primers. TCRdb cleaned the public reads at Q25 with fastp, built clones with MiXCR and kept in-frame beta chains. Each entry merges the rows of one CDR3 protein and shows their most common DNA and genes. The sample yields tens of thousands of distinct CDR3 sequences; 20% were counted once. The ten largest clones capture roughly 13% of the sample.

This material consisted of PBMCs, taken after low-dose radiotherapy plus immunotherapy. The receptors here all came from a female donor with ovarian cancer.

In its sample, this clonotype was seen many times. CDR3 DNA: TGTGCCAGCAGCCCCCTAGCGGGGGGGCCACCAGATACGCAGTATTTT. Translation gives CASSPLAGGPPDTQYF. The chain has TRBV9 and TRBJ2-3; 12 positions match TRBD2. The germline V gene has CDR1 SGDLS and CDR2 YYNGEE. V lost 4 bases and J lost 4; bases outside the gene matches: 7. This CDR3 is 16 amino acids long. The full variable domain, its missing parts supplied by reference TRBV9 and TRBJ2-3, is DSGVTQTPKHLITATGQRVTLRCSPRSGDLSVYWYQQSLDQGLQFLIQYYNGEERAKGNILERFSAQQFPDLHSELNLSSLELGDSALYFCASSPLAGGPPDTQYFGPGTRLTVL.

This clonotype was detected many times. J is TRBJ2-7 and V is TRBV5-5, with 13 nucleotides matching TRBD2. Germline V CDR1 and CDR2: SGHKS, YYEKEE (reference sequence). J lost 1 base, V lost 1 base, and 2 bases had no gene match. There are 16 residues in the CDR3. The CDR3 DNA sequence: TGTGCCAGCAGCTTGATACTAGCGGGAGGGTCCTACGAGCAGTACTTC. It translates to CASSLILAGGSYEQYF.

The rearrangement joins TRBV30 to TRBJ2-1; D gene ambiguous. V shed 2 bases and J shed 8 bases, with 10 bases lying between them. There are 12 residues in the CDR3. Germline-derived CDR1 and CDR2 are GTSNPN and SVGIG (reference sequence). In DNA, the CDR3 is TGTGCCTGGAGTCCACAGAGGTATGAGCAGTTCTTC. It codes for CAWSPQRYEQFF.

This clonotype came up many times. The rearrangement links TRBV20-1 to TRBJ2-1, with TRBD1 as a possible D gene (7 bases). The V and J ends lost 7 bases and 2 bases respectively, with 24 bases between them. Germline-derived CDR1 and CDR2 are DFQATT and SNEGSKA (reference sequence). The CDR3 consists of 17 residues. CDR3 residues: CSGRGGGRKGAYNEQFF. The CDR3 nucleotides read TGCAGTGGGAGAGGAGGGGGCAGGAAAGGGGCCTACAATGAGCAGTTCTTC.

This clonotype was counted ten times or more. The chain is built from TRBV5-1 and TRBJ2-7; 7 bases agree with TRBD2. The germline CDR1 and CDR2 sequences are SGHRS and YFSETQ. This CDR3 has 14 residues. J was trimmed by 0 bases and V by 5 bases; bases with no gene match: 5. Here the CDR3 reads CASRAQRDSYEQYF. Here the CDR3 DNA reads TGCGCCAGCAGAGCCCAGCGGGACTCCTACGAGCAGTACTTC.

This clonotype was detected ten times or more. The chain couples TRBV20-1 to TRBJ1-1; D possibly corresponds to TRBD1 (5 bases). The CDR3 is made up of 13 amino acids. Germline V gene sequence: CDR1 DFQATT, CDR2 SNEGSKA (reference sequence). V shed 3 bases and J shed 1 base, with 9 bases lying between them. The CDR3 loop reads CSASSGANTEAFF. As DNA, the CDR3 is TGCAGTGCTAGTAGTGGGGCGAACACTGAAGCTTTCTTT.